The clone carrying this TCR beta chain was seen once. The sample originates from a study of blood T cell repertoires in COVID-19. Study as a whole: T cells, B-cell-depleted T cells, or PBMCs supplied cDNA or gDNA.

There are 12 residues in the CDR3. V was clipped by 6 bases and J by 8 bases, with 16 bases between them. Germline V gene lookup returns CDR1 SQVTM and CDR2 ANQGSEA. TCRdb's table, derived via immunoSEQ multiplex PCR, lists solely in-frame clones and lacks some. Among around 370,000 clones, around 91% were seen once, and the ten largest hold 6% to 7.5%. This sequence was found in a man between 18 and 35 years old with active or convalescent COVID-19. The sequenced material came from peripheral blood. This chain joins TRBV29-1 and TRBJ1-2, with a weak D call TRBD1 (6 bases). The CDR3 sequence: CSVSTGSAGYTF. In nucleotides, the CDR3 is TGCAGCGTCTCAACAGGGTCTGCGGGCTACACCTTC.